The 15 T cell receptor beta chains reported below all come from one sample, sequenced in a study of cytomegalovirus exposure and HLA in healthy donors. Amplification used 60 Vbeta primers and 13 Jbeta primers. Data came from immunoSEQ multiplex PCR; TCRdb stores just in-frame clones and leaves some out. The table records a few hundred thousand clones, about four fifths of them present only once. Sequenced: PBMCs. These receptors were collected from a man aged 25 to 40 in good health and CMV-seronegative.

The chain carries TRBV6-5 and TRBJ2-5; D call uncertain. Matching the DNA end better, TRBJ2-7 makes the J call doubtful. Per the germline V gene, CDR1 is MNHEY and CDR2 is SVGAGI. The CDR3 is 16 residues long. The CDR3 reads CASSYSSSLSSYEQYF. The CDR3 nucleotides read TGTGCCAGCAGTTACTCGAGCTCATTGAGCTCCTACGAGCAGTACTTC.

This rearrangement joins TRBV27 to TRBJ1-1; TRBD1 might be the D (6 bases). The CDR3 covers 16 residues. The ends were cut back, 4 bases at V and 0 bases at J, with 15 bases in the middle. Germline V gene lookup returns CDR1 MNHEY and CDR2 SMNVEV (reference sequence). The CDR3 sequence: CASSSFLTGMNTEAFF. The CDR3 DNA sequence: TGTGCCAGCAGTTCTTTCTTGACAGGAATGAACACTGAAGCTTTCTTT.

The chain employs TRBV6-5 and TRBJ2-7; 11 positions agree with TRBD1. Germline V lookup: CDR1 MNHEY, CDR2 SVGAGI. CDR3 length: 14 amino acids. J gave up 2 bases and V 6 bases, and 3 bases lay outside the gene matches. In nucleotides, the CDR3 is TGTGCCAGCAGACCGGGACAGGGGGCCTACGAGCAGTACTTC. Encoded protein: CASRPGQGAYEQYF.

CDR3: CSVVKRSEAFF. The CDR3 nucleotides are TGCAGCGTTGTTAAACGCAGTGAAGCTTTCTTT. This chain joins TRBV29-1 and TRBJ1-1; D is ambiguous. This CDR3 region has 11 residues. CDR1 SQVTM and CDR2 ANQGSEA come from the germline V gene. The V end was cut by 4 bases, the J end by 7 bases, with 10 bases between.

The rearrangement links TRBV9 to TRBJ2-5; possible D gene TRBD1, 6 bases. The V end was cut by 0 bases, the J end by 2 bases, with 17 bases between. Germline V gene data show CDR1 as SGDLS and CDR2 as YYNGEE. This CDR3 has 17 amino acids. CDR3 in amino acids: CASSVGGIGTLQETQYF. The CDR3 nucleotides are TGTGCCAGCAGCGTAGGGGGGATTGGGACATTGCAAGAGACCCAGTACTTC.

The rearrangement joins TRBV11-2 to TRBJ2-2; 11 bases map to TRBD2. Germline V CDR1 and CDR2: SGHAT, FQNNGV. V lost 1 base and J lost 4; bases outside the gene matches: 5. CDR3 length: 17 residues. The CDR3 DNA reads TGTGCCAGCAGCTTAGTTCCGGGACTAGCGGCCACCGGGGAGCTGTTTTTT. Translated: CASSLVPGLAATGELFF. Looking up the rest from reference TRBV11-2 and TRBJ2-2 gives the full variable domain: EAGVAQSPRYKIIEKRQSVAFWCNPISGHATLYWYQQILGQGPKLLIQFQNNGVVDDSQLPKDRFSAERLKGVDSTLKIQPAKLEDSAVYLCASSLVPGLAATGELFFGEGSRLTVL.

CDR3 protein: CASSPPDSYNEQFF. In DNA, the CDR3 is TGTGCCAGCAGCCCCCCGGACAGTTACAATGAGCAGTTCTTC. The chain has TRBV7-3 and TRBJ2-1, with D maybe TRBD1 (6 bases). The length of the CDR3 is 14 residues. Germline V gene lookup returns CDR1 SGHTA and CDR2 FQGTGA. Trimming took 5 bases from V and 4 from J, leaving 12 bases between them. Based on the CDR3 plus reference TRBV7-3 and TRBJ2-1, the full variable domain is GAGVSQTPSNKVTEKGKYVELRCDPISGHTALYWYRQSLGQGPEFLIYFQGTGAADDSGLPNDRFFAVRPEGSVSTLKIQRTERGDSAVYLCASSPPDSYNEQFFGPGTRLTVL.

Concerning this clone itself: Other DNA sequences from this sample encode an identical CDR3 as well. This chain joins TRBV5-1 and TRBJ1-1; 8 bases are a match to TRBD1. Germline V gene lookup returns CDR1 SGHRS and CDR2 YFSETQ. The V segment lost 7 bases and the J segment 5 bases; nucleotides outside the gene matches: 1. The CDR3 spans 11 residues. CDR3 sequence reads: CASRTGTEAFF. The CDR3, as DNA: TGCGCCAGCCGGACAGGGACTGAAGCTTTCTTT.

The rearrangement links TRBV7-9 to TRBJ1-2, with TRBD1 as a possible D gene (6 bases). V was pared by 2 bases and J by 4 bases, with 8 bases between. This CDR3 spans 13 amino acids. The germline gives CDR1 SEHNR, CDR2 FQNEAQ (reference sequence). This CDR3 reads CASSLQQGYGYTF. The CDR3 nucleotides read TGTGCCAGCAGCTTACAACAGGGCTATGGCTACACCTTC.

This chain uses TRBV7-9 with TRBJ1-2; 10 bases match TRBD1. Trimming removed 8 bases from V and 5 bases from J; junction bases left unmatched: 8. CDR3 length: 14 amino acids. Germline assignment: CDR1 SEHNR and CDR2 FQNEAQ (reference sequence). The CDR3 DNA follows: TGTGCCAGCGGACAGGGACAGGGGAAGTATGGCTACACCTTC. Translating it yields CASGQGQGKYGYTF.

V is TRBV7-9 and J is TRBJ2-7; no reliable D call. Trimming pared 1 base from V and 6 bases from J, leaving 10 bases between. Germline values: CDR1 SEHNR, CDR2 FQNEAQ (reference sequence). The CDR3 consists of 13 residues. CDR3 amino acids: CASSLDRSPEQYF. CDR3 in DNA: TGTGCCAGCAGCTTAGATAGGAGTCCCGAGCAGTACTTC.

The chain has TRBV9 and TRBJ1-2; 8 bases align to TRBD1. This CDR3 is built from 16 residues. The V and J ends lost 0 bases and 8 bases, in that order; junction bases with no gene match: 12. Germline V gives CDR1 SGDLS, CDR2 YYNGEE. The CDR3, as DNA: TGTGCCAGCAGCGTAGCTCAGGAGACAGGGGCTCGCGGCTACACCTTC. The encoded protein is CASSVAQETGARGYTF.

The chain has TRBV7-2 and TRBJ2-5; 9 nucleotides agree with TRBD2. Germline V gene sequence: CDR1 SGHTA, CDR2 FQGNSA. This CDR3 is 15 amino acids long. The V segment lost 5 bases and the J segment 3 bases; nucleotides outside the gene matches: 7. The CDR3 protein is CASSRGASGEETQYF. In nucleotides, the CDR3 is TGTGCCAGCAGCCGAGGGGCTAGCGGGGAAGAGACCCAGTACTTC.

The chain carries TRBV5-6 and TRBJ2-7; tentatively, D is TRBD2 (7 bases). V lost 7 bases and J lost 2, with 16 bases in between. This CDR3 has 14 amino acids. In germline, CDR1 is SGHDT, CDR2 YYEEEE. As DNA, the CDR3 is TGTGCCAGCCGGGGCCGGGGGGCCACCTACGAGCAGTACTTC. Protein product: CASRGRGATYEQYF.

V and J are TRBV27 and TRBJ2-3; TRBD1 aligns across 8 bases. The CDR3 runs to 17 residues. Germline loops: CDR1 MNHEY, CDR2 SMNVEV (reference sequence). V gave up 1 base and J gave up 1 base; unmatched junction bases: 7. As DNA, the CDR3 is TGTGCCAGCAGTTTATACCTCCCGACAGGGGGCACAGATACGCAGTATTTT. Its translation: CASSLYLPTGGTDTQYF.